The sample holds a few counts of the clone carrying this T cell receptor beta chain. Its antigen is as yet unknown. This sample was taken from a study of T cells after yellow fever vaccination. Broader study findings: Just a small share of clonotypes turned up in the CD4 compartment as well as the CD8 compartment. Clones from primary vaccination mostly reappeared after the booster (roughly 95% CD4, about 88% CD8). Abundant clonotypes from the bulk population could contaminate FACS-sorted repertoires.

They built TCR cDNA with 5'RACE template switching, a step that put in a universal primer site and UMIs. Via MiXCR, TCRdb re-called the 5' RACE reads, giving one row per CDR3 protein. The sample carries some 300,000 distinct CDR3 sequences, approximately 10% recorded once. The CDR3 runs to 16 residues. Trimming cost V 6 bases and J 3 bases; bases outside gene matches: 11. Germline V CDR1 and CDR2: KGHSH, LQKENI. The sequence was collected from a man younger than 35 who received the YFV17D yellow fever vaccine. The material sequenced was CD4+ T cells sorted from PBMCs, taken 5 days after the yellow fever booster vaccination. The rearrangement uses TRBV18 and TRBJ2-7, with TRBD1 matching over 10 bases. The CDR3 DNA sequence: TGTGCCAGCTCGGGGAACCGGGACAGGGGAAACTACGAGCAGTACTTC. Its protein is CASSGNRDRGNYEQYF.